The 11 T cell receptor beta chains below were found in one sample sequenced in a study of blood T cell repertoires in COVID-19. Sequencing used immunoSEQ multiplex PCR; TCRdb keeps in-frame clones, though not all of them. Altogether roughly 200,000 clones are present, approximately 80% being singletons, with the ten largest covering 20%. The sequenced material came from peripheral blood. These receptors were obtained from a human donor in a cohort sampled during active COVID-19.

This sequence joins TRBV5-1 and TRBJ1-2; 7 bases are a match to TRBD1. The V and J ends lost 4 bases and 5 bases, in that order; junction bases with no gene match: 17. Looked up from germline, CDR1 is SGHRS and CDR2 is YFSETQ. CDR3 length: 17 amino acids. This CDR3 reads CASSARASGGELYGYTF. The CDR3 bases are TGCGCCAGCAGCGCCCGCGCGTCAGGGGGAGAACTTTATGGCTACACCTTC.

This chain uses TRBV6-1 with TRBJ1-6, with D maybe TRBD1 (5 bases). V was shortened by 1 base and J by 0 bases, with 10 bases between the two germline ends. CDR1 MNHNS and CDR2 SASEGT come from the germline V gene. CDR3 length: 17 residues. As DNA, the CDR3 is TGTGCCAGCAGTGAAGTCGGGGGGAGCTCCTATAATTCACCCCTCCACTTT. It translates to CASSEVGGSSYNSPLHF.

This rearrangement joins TRBV2 to TRBJ1-6, with D hard to call. Per germline, CDR1 SNHLY and CDR2 FYNNEI. V lost 6 bases to trimming and J lost 6 bases, with 6 bases between them. This CDR3 is 12 amino acids long. Here the CDR3 DNA reads TGTGCCAGCAGCTTAGCTAATTCACCCCTCCACTTT. Its protein is CASSLANSPLHF.

The chain is built from TRBV6-5 and TRBJ2-1, with 9 bases that match TRBD1. The CDR3 loop spans 14 amino acids. The germline gives CDR1 MNHEY, CDR2 SVGAGI. V was pared by 6 bases and J by 8 bases, with 8 bases of the junction left unmatched. Here the CDR3 reads CASRDGQGMYEQFF. In DNA, the CDR3 is TGTGCCAGCAGGGACGGACAGGGGATGTATGAGCAGTTCTTC.

The V call is TRBV2, the J call TRBJ2-1, with 11 bases identical to TRBD2. The germline V gene has CDR1 SNHLY and CDR2 FYNNEI. With V trimmed by 5 bases and J by 3 bases, 6 bases remained unmatched. The CDR3 contains 16 residues. DNA of the CDR3: TGTGCCAGCAGTCTTAGCGGGACTAGCGGCTACAATGAGCAGTTCTTC. It yields the protein CASSLSGTSGYNEQFF.

V and J are TRBV3-1 (or the pseudogene TRBV3-2) and TRBJ2-3; 8 bases fit TRBD2. CDR1 is LGHDT, CDR2 YNNKEL, per germline (reference sequence). The CDR3 is made up of 18 amino acids. The J segment lost 1 base and the V segment lost 3 bases, leaving 12 bases of the junction unmatched. DNA of the CDR3: TGTGCCAGCAGCCACGCGGGGGGCGGCGCGGGCGGCACAGATACGCAGTATTTT. Encoded protein: CASSHAGGGAGGTDTQYF.

The chain recombines TRBV7-9 with TRBJ1-2, with TRBD1 as a possible D gene (6 bases). Germline loops: CDR1 SEHNR, CDR2 FQNEAQ (reference sequence). The CDR3 runs 15 residues. Deletions cut 2 bases from V and 6 bases from J, with 16 bases between. The CDR3 loop reads CASSLRPTGLDGYTF. The DNA of the CDR3 is TGTGCCAGCAGCTTACGTCCCACAGGGTTAGATGGCTACACCTTC.

The chain links TRBV20-1 to TRBJ2-7; TRBD2 agrees at 9 bases. The V gene end was trimmed by 3 bases and the J gene end by 4 bases; junction bases not matched to a gene: 10. This CDR3 spans 15 amino acids. The germline CDR1 and CDR2 sequences are DFQATT and SNEGSKA (reference sequence). The CDR3 here is CSASPPGGREYEQYF. The CDR3 nucleotides are TGCAGTGCTAGTCCCCCTGGCGGGAGGGAATACGAGCAGTACTTC.

This clone has just a few counts. The genes are TRBV5-1 and TRBJ1-5; D unclear. CDR3 length equals 15 residues. With 0 bases removed from V and 0 bases from J, the gap between germline ends came to 7 bases. Germline CDR1 is SGHRS and CDR2 is YFSETQ. The CDR3 nucleotides read TGCGCCAGCAGCTTGGGGCAGAATAGCAATCAGCCCCAGCATTTT. Translating it yields CASSLGQNSNQPQHF.

The chain employs TRBV3-1 (or the pseudogene TRBV3-2) and TRBJ1-1; TRBD1 is a possible D gene (5 bases). The germline V and J ends were trimmed by 4 bases and 4 bases, with 16 bases remaining between them. Germline loops: CDR1 LGHDT, CDR2 YNNKEL (reference sequence). The CDR3 sequence is 15 residues long. The CDR3 coding sequence is TGTGCCAGCAGCCCGAGCGACAGACGGCCCACTGAAGCTTTCTTT. Translation gives CASSPSDRRPTEAFF.

This clone came up a few times. The rearrangement links TRBV15 to TRBJ1-1; no firm D call. The V end was cut by 5 bases, the J end by 6 bases, with 13 bases between. The CDR3 is 13 residues long. The V gene's germline CDR1 is LNHNV and CDR2 YYDKDF (reference sequence). The DNA for the CDR3 is TGTGCCACCAGCCCCCAAGAAACACCTGAAGCTTTCTTT. It specifies CATSPQETPEAFF.